This T cell receptor beta chain came from a study of blood T cells in healthy people across ages. Study conclusions and caveats: In older individuals, TCR beta diversity per million T cells was lower, falling roughly linearly with age. More naive CD4+ cells and higher diversity marked long-lived donors relative to aged donors. Diversity of TCR beta correlated strongly with naive T cell percentage.

Concerning this clonotype: Antigen: not known.

Trimming took 0 bases from V and 5 from J, leaving 10 bases between them. The CDR3 is 14 amino acids. Germline lookup yields CDR1 ENHRY and CDR2 SYGVKD. A second PCR, run for roughly 7 to 11 cycles, used a sample-barcoded 5' primer plus a J-beta primer mix. TCRdb fed the 5' RACE reads into MiXCR, producing one record per CDR3 protein. The sample holds around 1,000,000 distinct CDR3 sequences, roughly two fifths seen once. Roughly 10 milliliters of peripheral blood were drawn from each donor. The chain uses TRBV10-3 and TRBJ1-1, with TRBD1 as a possible D gene (5 bases). Source material: blood. This receptor was obtained from a man younger than 35 in good health. The CDR3 coding sequence is TGTGCCATCAGTGAGTCGACAGCTCATACTGAAGCTTTCTTT. Translating gives CAISESTAHTEAFF.